A single T cell receptor beta chain is shown here with its context. This clonotype was counted a few times. No antigen is known for it. Mismatch with germline at one junction end may stem from a read error. The data were taken from a study of T-cell memory formation after mild COVID-19 (dated by TCRdb to the early 2020s). Study-level background: TCR sequence clusters from the two donors were found to be largely donor specific. Two young, previously healthy adult volunteers, one female and one male, were included in the cohort. In two donors, T-cell clones that expanded and contracted after mild COVID-19 were followed by sequencing TCRalpha and TCRbeta repertoires longitudinally.

The study at large found these results: Some responding clones were detected in pre-infection memory, which suggested that pre-existing cross-reactive memory T cells had joined the SARS-CoV-2 response. Only a couple of mild cases were covered in the study, and larger cohorts including severe cases with pre-infection samples were considered necessary. SARS-CoV-2 specificity was not confirmed for the second-wave clones peaking on day 37. Contracting CD4+ clones were located mainly in the CM and EM memory subsets, whereas CD8+ clones were found to be enriched in EMRA. From day 15 to 85, contracting clones showed balanced CD4/CD8 phenotypes, whereas a second wave of clones that expanded from day 15 to 37 leaned towards CD4+.

The reads were generated on an Illumina NovaSeq 6000. TCRalpha and TCRbeta cDNA libraries were built by 5'RACE with constant-segment primers, adding sample barcodes and unique molecular identifiers. RNA was extracted from every sample with Trizol reagent. The libraries were amplified in two PCR steps, and the second step added a second sample barcode and Illumina TruSeq adapters. Libraries were sequenced on an Illumina NovaSeq with 2 x 150 bp paired-end reads. The study's processing was this. Reads were demultiplexed and collapsed into UMI-guided consensus sequences with migec v1.2.7. Using mixcr v2.1.11, UMI consensuses were aligned to TRA and TRB V and J templates and then assembled into clonotypes. A clonotype was counted as expanded or contracted only if both edgeR and NoisET called the change significant, with noise models trained on biological replicates. For edgeR calls, the cutoffs were a false discovery rate-adjusted p below 0.01 and a log2 fold-change threshold of 1. As an exploratory analysis of dynamics, max-normalized trajectories of the 1000 most abundant clonotypes were examined by PCA with hierarchical clustering. Separately sequenced CD4+ and CD8+ repertoires were used to assign the CD4 or CD8 phenotype of responding clones. Starting from the raw public reads, TCRdb applied fastp trimming at Q25, assembled clones with MiXCR and retained in-frame beta chains. Each entry is one CDR3 protein sequence, shown with its most common DNA and genes. For this entry, the V and J calls and clone size follow TCRdb and not the study's own pipeline. The sample has roughly 190,000 distinct CDR3 sequences on record, around 25% of them singletons. The ten largest clonotypes hold approximately 10% of the sample.

The CDR3 starts with the cysteine, ends with the phenylalanine, and has 15 residues. Only the CDR3 portion is preserved as DNA: 45 bases, with reading frame beginning at the first base. The germline V gene sets CDR1 to MNHEY and CDR2 to SVGEGT. PBMCs were isolated by Ficoll-Paque density gradient centrifugation. This clonotype was sampled from an adult woman who had mild COVID-19 (a few samples of this study predate the infection). The sample titles of this study are shuffled in the database, so cell type and time point are left out; the donor was told from shared clones. The rearranged chain carries TRBV6-2 or TRBV6-3 and TRBJ2-1, and TRBD1 may be the D gene, going by 5 matching bases. Input material: PBMCs or a T cell subset sorted from them (not recorded which). The DNA sequence is as follows: TGTGCCAGCAGTTACTCCGACAGAATCGGCAATGAGCAGCTCTTC. Translation gives CASSYSDRIGNEQLF.